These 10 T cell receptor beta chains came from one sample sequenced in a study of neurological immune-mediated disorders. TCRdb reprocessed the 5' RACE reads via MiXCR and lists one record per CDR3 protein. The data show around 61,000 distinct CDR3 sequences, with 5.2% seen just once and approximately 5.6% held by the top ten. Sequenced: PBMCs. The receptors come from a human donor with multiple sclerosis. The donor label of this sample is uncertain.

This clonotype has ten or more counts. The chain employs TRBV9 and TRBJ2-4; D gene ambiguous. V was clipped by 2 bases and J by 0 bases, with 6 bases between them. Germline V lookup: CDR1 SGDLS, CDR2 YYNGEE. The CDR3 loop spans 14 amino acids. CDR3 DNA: TGTGCCAGCAGCGTCGGTGTAGCCAAAAACATTCAGTACTTC. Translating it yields CASSVGVAKNIQYF.

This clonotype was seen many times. The CDR3, as DNA: TGTGCCAGCAGTGAACAAGGGCAGCCCCAGCATTTT. Encoded protein: CASSEQGQPQHF. J is TRBJ1-5 and V is TRBV2, with D unresolved. The length of the CDR3 is 12 residues. Between the trimmed V and J ends, which lost 2 bases and 7 bases, there was a span of 6 bases. The germline V gene has CDR1 SNHLY and CDR2 FYNNEI.

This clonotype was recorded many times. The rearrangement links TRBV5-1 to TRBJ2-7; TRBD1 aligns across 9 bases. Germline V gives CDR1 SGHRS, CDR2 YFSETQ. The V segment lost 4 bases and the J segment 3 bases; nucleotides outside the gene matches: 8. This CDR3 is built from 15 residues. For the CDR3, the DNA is TGCGCCAGCAGCCCTGGCGGGACAGGGTTCTACGAGCAGTACTTC. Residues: CASSPGGTGFYEQYF.

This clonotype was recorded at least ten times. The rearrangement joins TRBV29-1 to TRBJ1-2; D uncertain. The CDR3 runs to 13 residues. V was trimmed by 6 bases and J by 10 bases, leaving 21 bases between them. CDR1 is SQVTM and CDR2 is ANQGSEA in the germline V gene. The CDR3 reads CSVAGREASHYTF. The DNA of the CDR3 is TGCAGCGTCGCTGGACGCGAAGCAAGCCACTACACCTTC.

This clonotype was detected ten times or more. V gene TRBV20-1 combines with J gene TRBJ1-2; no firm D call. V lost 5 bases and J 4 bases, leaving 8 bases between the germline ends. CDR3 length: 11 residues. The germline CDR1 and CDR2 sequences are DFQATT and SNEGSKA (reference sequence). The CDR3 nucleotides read TGCAGTGCTTACGGACTCTATGGCTACACCTTC. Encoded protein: CSAYGLYGYTF.

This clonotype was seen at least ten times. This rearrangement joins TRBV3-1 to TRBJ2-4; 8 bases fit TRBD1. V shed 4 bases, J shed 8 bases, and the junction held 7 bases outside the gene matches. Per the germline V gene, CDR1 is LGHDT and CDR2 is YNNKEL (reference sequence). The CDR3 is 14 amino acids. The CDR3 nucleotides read TGTGCCAGCAGCCCTCGGACAGGGTTCGACATTCAGTACTTC. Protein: CASSPRTGFDIQYF. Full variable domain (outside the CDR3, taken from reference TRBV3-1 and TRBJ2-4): DTAVSQTPKYLVTQMGNDKSIKCEQNLGHDTMYWYKQDSKKFLKIMFSYNNKELIINETVPNRFSPKSPDKAHLNLHINSLELGDSAVYFCASSPRTGFDIQYFGAGTRLSVL.

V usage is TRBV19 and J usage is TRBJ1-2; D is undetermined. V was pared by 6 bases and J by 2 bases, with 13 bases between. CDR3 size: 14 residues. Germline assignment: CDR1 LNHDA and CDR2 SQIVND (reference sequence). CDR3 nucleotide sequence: TGTGCCAGTAGCCAAAAAGGACGGAACTATGGCTACACCTTC. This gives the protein CASSQKGRNYGYTF.

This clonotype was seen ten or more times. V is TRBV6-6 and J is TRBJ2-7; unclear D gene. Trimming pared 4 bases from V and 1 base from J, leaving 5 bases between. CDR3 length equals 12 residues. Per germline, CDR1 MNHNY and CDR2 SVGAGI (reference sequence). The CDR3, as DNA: TGTGCCAGCAGTTCCGGGTCCTACGAGCAGTACTTC. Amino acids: CASSSGSYEQYF.

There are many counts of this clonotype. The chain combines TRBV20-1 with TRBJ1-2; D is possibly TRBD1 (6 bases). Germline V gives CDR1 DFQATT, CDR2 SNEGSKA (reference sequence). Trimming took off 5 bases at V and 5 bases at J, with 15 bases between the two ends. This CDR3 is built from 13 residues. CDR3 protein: CSAWQGRLYGYTF. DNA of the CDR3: TGCAGTGCTTGGCAGGGGCGATTGTATGGCTACACCTTC.

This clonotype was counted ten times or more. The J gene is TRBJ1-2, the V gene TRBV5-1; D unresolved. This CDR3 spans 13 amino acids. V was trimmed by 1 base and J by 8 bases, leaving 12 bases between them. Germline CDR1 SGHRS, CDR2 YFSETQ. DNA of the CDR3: TGCGCCAGCAGCTTGTCTGGGATCGGCGGCTACACCTTC. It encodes CASSLSGIGGYTF.